Reported below is one TCR delta chain. The antigen remains undetermined. The record originates from a study of Vδ1+ human thymocytes. This CDR3 is 18 amino acids long. Germline CDR1 reads TSWWSYY; CDR2 reads QGS. V shed 0 bases and J 3 bases; nucleotides not matched to a gene: 11. Study observations and caveats: In the thymus, TRG and TRD repertoires looked highly polyclonal with Gaussian CDR3 lengths.

The template was reverse-transcribed extracted RNA. The CDR3 regions were amplified by multiplex PCR from V-gene primers to a constant-region primer. TCRdb applied CATT to the multiplex PCR reads for clone calling. The sample shows about 75,000 delta-chain clones, around 32% of them seen only once. This receptor was taken from a boy under two years old who had congenital heart surgery. The sample taken for sequencing was Vdelta1+ gamma-delta thymocytes from the thymus. Described subset: FACS-sorted CD3+ TCRalphabeta- TCRVdelta1+ TCRVdelta2- thymocytes. The chain employs TRDV1 and TRDJ1, with 9 positions matching TRDD3. CDR3 in DNA: TGTGCTCTTGGGGAACTGTCCTACTATCTGGGGGATTCCGATAAACTCATCTTT. This sequence encodes CALGELSYYLGDSDKLIF.